This T cell receptor beta chain was retrieved from a study of T-cell reconstitution after alpha-beta-depleted transplantation in children. The TCRbeta library incorporated unique molecular identifiers. TCRdb independently ran MiXCR on the PCR reads; one entry per CDR3 protein. The sample carries about 610,000 distinct CDR3 sequences, roughly 10% recorded once. This clonotype has a handful of counts. Per germline, CDR1 DFQATT and CDR2 SNEGSKA (reference sequence). The CDR3 is made up of 11 amino acids. Trimming took 5 bases from V and 9 from J, leaving 11 bases between them. V is TRBV20-1 and J is TRBJ2-1; D gene uncertain. The material was PBMCs from the stem cell graft donor, obtained from the stem cell graft. The origin of this receptor is a human donor who donated a stem cell graft to a child with acute myeloid leukemia. The chain's CDR3 is CSAPRHSEQFF. CDR3 DNA: TGCAGTGCTCCCCGACATAGTGAGCAGTTCTTC.